A selection of T cell receptor beta chains follows, all from one sample in a study of blood T cell repertoires in COVID-19. The table came from immunoSEQ multiplex PCR; TCRdb's copy has only in-frame clones and leaves some out. The repertoire has around 150,000 clones, over 75% of them found once; the top ten carry roughly 10%. The sequencing input was peripheral blood. All receptors derive from a human donor in a cohort sampled during active COVID-19. The CDR3 runs from the conserved cysteine through the conserved F or W. A D gene is named only where the DNA matches it firmly. The size field is filled for only some rows; it gives once, few, many or a size class.

- TRBJ2-5 TRBV7-2 TRBD1 CASSQTGRGRETQYF TGTGCCAGCAGCCAAACCGGCAGGGGGCGAGAGACTCAGTACTTC
once TRBJ2-7 TRBV29-1 TRBD1 CSVEENRGNEQYF TGCAGCGTTGAAGAGAACAGGGGCAACGAGCAGTACTTC
- TRBJ2-7 TRBV10-3 TRBD2 CAISGGLAGVEQYF TGTGCCATCAGTGGGGGCCTAGCGGGAGTTGAGCAGTACTTC
- TRBJ2-3 TRBV6-1 - CASSERTGVPDTQYF TGTGCCAGCAGTGAACGGACTGGGGTGCCCGATACGCAGTATTTT
- TRBJ2-1 TRBV19 - CASSINLDLGGHEQFF TGTGCCAGTAGTATAAACTTAGACCTTGGGGGCCATGAGCAGTTCTTC
few TRBJ2-7 TRBV4-1 - CASSSQGSHEQYF TGCGCCAGCAGCTCTCAGGGGTCCCACGAGCAGTACTTC
- TRBJ1-5 TRBV7-9 TRBD1 CASSLSTGTAYQPQHF TGTGCCAGCAGCTTATCGACCGGGACAGCATATCAGCCCCAGCATTTT
- TRBJ2-2 TRBV9 - CASSVVSGAGELFF TGTGCCAGCAGCGTAGTGTCCGGAGCCGGGGAGCTGTTTTTT
- TRBJ2-3 TRBV19 - CASTQGQGYSTDTQYF TGTGCCAGTACCCAGGGCCAGGGATATAGCACAGATACGCAGTATTTT
few TRBJ1-1 TRBV7-2 - CASSPSLYTEAFF TGTGCCAGCAGCCCGTCCCTGTACACTGAAGCTTTCTTT
- TRBJ2-3 TRBV6-2/TRBV6-3 - CASSSPRGRDTQYF TGTGCCAGCAGTAGCCCCCGGGGAAGAGATACGCAGTATTTT
- TRBJ1-3 TRBV7-9 - CASSFVGQLLGNTIYF TGTGCCAGCAGCTTCGTGGGACAACTACTTGGAAACACCATATATTTT
- TRBJ2-1 TRBV6-1 TRBD2 CASSEWASGTNNEQFF TGTGCCAGCAGTGAATGGGCTAGCGGGACCAACAATGAGCAGTTCTTC
- TRBJ1-1 TRBV7-9 - CASSARVTQEAFF TGTGCCAGCAGCGCACGGGTAACCCAAGAAGCTTTCTTT
- TRBJ2-3 TRBV7-2 - CASILLGTETLTDTQYF TGTGCCAGCATCCTCCTCGGAACAGAAACCTTAACAGATACGCAGTATTTT
- TRBJ2-7 TRBV21-1 - CASRVPPHREQYF TGTGCCAGCCGGGTACCCCCTCACCGGGAGCAGTACTTC
- TRBJ2-5 TRBV7-3 - CASSLNPGGETQYF TGTGCCAGCAGCTTAAACCCAGGAGGGGAGACCCAGTACTTC
- TRBJ2-7 TRBV6-5 TRBD1 CASKDRPQTYEQYF TGTGCCAGCAAGGACAGGCCCCAGACCTACGAGCAGTACTTC
- TRBJ2-7 TRBV7-2 - CASSLNGGYEQYF TGTGCCAGCAGCTTAAACGGGGGTTACGAGCAGTACTTC
- TRBJ2-7 TRBV29-1 - CSAVGGTYEQYF TGCAGCGCCGTGGGGGGAACCTACGAGCAGTACTTC
- TRBJ2-1 TRBV3-1/TRBV3-2 TRBD1 CASSPQGGWNEQFF TGTGCCAGCAGCCCCCAAGGGGGCTGGAATGAGCAGTTCTTC
- TRBJ2-5 TRBV11-2 TRBD1 CASRRQGDETQYF TGTGCCAGCCGAAGACAGGGCGATGAGACCCAGTACTTC
few TRBJ2-7 TRBV7-9 - CASTESSYEQYF TGTGCCAGCACGGAGAGCTCCTACGAGCAGTACTTC
- TRBJ2-7 TRBV6-5 - CACQRWAYEQYF TGTGCCTGCCAGCGCTGGGCCTACGAGCAGTACTTC
- TRBJ1-2 TRBV29-1 TRBD1 CSVARKTGGNYGYTF TGCAGCGTTGCCCGAAAGACAGGGGGTAACTATGGCTACACCTTC
- TRBJ2-7 TRBV19 - CASSIALSSGPSYEQYF TGTGCCAGTAGTATAGCCCTCAGTAGCGGCCCCTCCTACGAGCAGTACTTC
- TRBJ2-7 TRBV6-5 - CASSSPSTVGYEQYF TGTGCCAGCAGTTCCCCTTCGACAGTAGGGTACGAGCAGTACTTC
- TRBJ1-2 TRBV4-3 - CASSQRPGISNYGYTF TGCGCCAGCAGCCAAAGGCCGGGGATCTCTAACTATGGCTACACCTTC
- TRBJ2-5 TRBV5-1 TRBD2 CASSAGTSGRAGQETQYF TGCGCCAGCAGCGCCGGGACTAGCGGGAGGGCCGGACAAGAGACCCAGTACTTC
- TRBJ2-3 TRBV18 - CASSPGRVVDTQYF TGTGCCAGCTCCCCCGGCAGGGTAGTAGATACGCAGTATTTT
- TRBJ1-4 TRBV27 TRBD1 CASSIRQGDEKLFF TGTGCCAGCAGTATCCGACAGGGGGATGAAAAACTGTTTTTT
- TRBJ2-1 TRBV7-2 - CASSLASHQGEQFF TGTGCCAGCAGCTTAGCGTCCCACCAGGGTGAGCAGTTCTTC
- TRBJ2-5 TRBV3-1/TRBV3-2 TRBD2 CASRIGGGAQETQYF TGTGCCAGCCGGATCGGCGGGGGGGCCCAAGAGACCCAGTACTTC
- TRBJ2-7 TRBV29-1 TRBD1 CSVGNRGHEQYF TGCAGCGTTGGTAACAGGGGCCACGAGCAGTACTTC
- TRBJ2-3 TRBV19 TRBD2 CASMASGTDTQYF TGTGCCAGTATGGCTAGCGGGACAGATACGCAGTATTTT
- TRBJ1-5 TRBV3-1/TRBV3-2 TRBD1 CASSPGQISNQPQHF TGTGCCAGCAGCCCGGGACAGATTAGCAATCAGCCCCAGCATTTT
- TRBJ2-1 TRBV6-5 - CASSPDINEQFF TGTGCCAGCAGCCCCGACATTAATGAGCAGTTCTTC
few TRBJ1-1 TRBV7-9 - CASSLVGGSFTEAFF TGTGCCAGCAGCTTAGTCGGAGGCAGTTTCACTGAAGCTTTCTTT
- TRBJ2-2 TRBV6-5 - CASSTGTYNTGELFF TGTGCCAGCAGTACCGGGACATATAACACCGGGGAGCTGTTTTTT
- TRBJ1-2 TRBV7-2 TRBD1 CASSLRTGAPYGYTF TGTGCCAGCAGCCTTCGGACAGGGGCCCCCTATGGCTACACCTTC
- TRBJ1-2 TRBV10-3 TRBD1 CATTTGTGVDYTF TGTGCCACCACAACCGGGACAGGGGTAGACTACACCTTC
- TRBJ2-3 TRBV6-5 TRBD2 CASSYGPSGGSDTQYF TGTGCCAGCAGTTACGGGCCTAGCGGGGGGTCAGATACGCAGTATTTT
- TRBJ1-1 TRBV19 TRBD1 CASQTLQGRNTEAFF TGTGCCAGTCAAACCCTACAGGGGCGGAACACTGAAGCTTTCTTT
- TRBJ2-2 TRBV9 TRBD1 CASRAGTANTGELFF TGTGCCAGCAGAGCCGGGACAGCGAACACCGGGGAGCTGTTTTTT
- TRBJ1-5 TRBV28 - CASVRARRGNQPQHF TGTGCCAGCGTGCGGGCCCGGCGGGGCAATCAGCCCCAGCATTTT
- TRBJ2-1 TRBV5-1 TRBD2 CASRLAGVINNEQFF TGCGCCAGCAGATTAGCGGGAGTTATAAACAATGAGCAGTTCTTC
- TRBJ1-2 TRBV6-5 TRBD1 CASSRDRQYGYTF TGTGCCAGCAGCCGGGACAGACAGTATGGCTACACCTTC
- TRBJ2-2 TRBV10-1 - CASSEMDSGELFF TGCGCCAGCAGTGAGATGGACTCCGGGGAGCTGTTTTTT
few TRBJ2-3 TRBV2 TRBD2 CASRLTSGGSTDTQYF TGTGCCAGCAGACTAACTAGCGGGGGGAGCACAGATACGCAGTATTTT
- TRBJ1-2 TRBV9 - CASSVVPDINYGYTF TGTGCCAGCAGCGTAGTCCCGGACATTAACTATGGCTACACCTTC
- TRBJ1-1 TRBV4-3 TRBD1 CASSQGPDRMNTEAFF TGCGCCAGCAGCCAAGGGCCGGACAGGATGAACACTGAAGCTTTCTTT
- TRBJ2-7 TRBV5-1 TRBD1 CASSGTGVFSAREQYF TGCGCCAGTTCCGGGACAGGGGTTTTCTCTGCCCGGGAGCAGTACTTC
- TRBJ2-3 TRBV5-6 TRBD2 CASSPGTSGSLTYTQYF TGTGCCAGCAGCCCCGGGACTAGCGGGAGCCTGACGTATACGCAGTATTTT
- TRBJ1-6 TRBV10-2 - CASTAGARNSPLHF TGCGCCAGCACAGCGGGGGCCAGGAATTCACCCCTCCACTTT